Listed below are T cell receptor beta chains from one sample, sequenced in a study of T cell responses to AZD1222 COVID-19 vaccine. Clones were sequenced by immunoSEQ multiplex PCR, and TCRdb holds only the in-frame ones, with some missing. The top ten hold 15% to 20% of the sample, which has 90,000 to 100,000 clones, roughly 86% seen once. Sequencing was performed on peripheral blood, taken 28 days after the second AZD1222 dose. The receptors originated from an adult who received the AZD1222 COVID-19 vaccine. The CDR3 runs from the conserved cysteine through the conserved F or W. D genes are given only for firm matches. Clone size is shown for a subset of rows, as once, few, many or a class of expanded clone.

clone size	V gene	D gene	J gene	CDR3 protein	CDR3 DNA
-	TRBV10-1	-	TRBJ2-1	CASSESQGRLTYNEQFF	TGCGCCAGCAGTGAGTCACAGGGCCGACTAACCTACAATGAGCAGTTCTTC
-	TRBV4-1	-	TRBJ2-7	CASSPTGQFYEQYF	TGCGCCAGCAGCCCAACCGGGCAGTTCTACGAGCAGTACTTC
-	TRBV6-5	TRBD1	TRBJ1-5	CASSRGTANQPQHF	TGTGCCAGCAGTCGCGGGACAGCTAATCAGCCCCAGCATTTT
-	TRBV21-1	-	TRBJ2-1	CASGRVYNEQFF	TGTGCCAGCGGAAGGGTCTACAATGAGCAGTTCTTC
-	TRBV10-2	-	TRBJ1-1	CASSPHDRNTEAFF	TGCGCCAGCAGTCCCCATGACAGGAACACTGAAGCTTTCTTT
-	TRBV2	-	TRBJ1-2	CASSGGTGIHYGYTF	TGTGCCAGCAGTGGCGGGACGGGAATTCACTATGGCTACACCTTC
-	TRBV6-1	TRBD1	TRBJ1-2	CASSASPGQGPYGYTF	TGTGCCAGCAGTGCATCGCCGGGACAGGGACCCTATGGCTACACCTTC
-	TRBV5-8	-	TRBJ2-7	CASSRGTSSSYEQYF	TGTGCCAGCAGCCGCGGGACGTCTAGCTCCTACGAGCAGTACTTC
-	TRBV5-4	-	TRBJ1-2	CASSARDGNYGYTF	TGTGCCAGCAGCGCTCGGGACGGAAACTATGGCTACACCTTC
-	TRBV28	TRBD1	TRBJ1-1	CASSPTTGTEAFF	TGTGCCAGCAGTCCCACGACAGGGACTGAAGCTTTCTTT
-	TRBV6-5	-	TRBJ1-2	CASSTAGFEGYTF	TGTGCCAGCAGCACAGCGGGGTTTGAGGGCTACACCTTC
-	TRBV7-6	-	TRBJ2-3	CASSLEGSLTDTQYF	TGTGCCAGCAGCTTAGAAGGATCGCTAACAGATACGCAGTATTTT
-	TRBV7-9	TRBD1	TRBJ2-2	CASSFPGTGDTGELFF	TGTGCCAGCAGCTTTCCGGGGACAGGCGACACCGGGGAGCTGTTTTTT
-	TRBV28	TRBD1	TRBJ1-5	CASSFQGGGNQPQHF	TGTGCCAGCAGTTTTCAGGGGGGCGGAAATCAGCCCCAGCATTTT
few	TRBV18	TRBD1	TRBJ2-2	CASSRGTGRTGELFF	TGTGCCAGCTCACGAGGGACAGGTCGAACCGGGGAGCTGTTTTTT
-	TRBV19	-	TRBJ1-6	CASSPQTNSPLHF	TGTGCCAGTAGTCCTCAGACCAATTCACCCCTCCACTTT
-	TRBV4-2	-	TRBJ2-7	CASSPGEGASYEQYF	TGTGCCAGCAGCCCAGGGGAGGGGGCATCCTACGAGCAGTACTTC
-	TRBV4-1	TRBD1	TRBJ2-7	CASSLPGGQGREQYF	TGCGCCAGCAGCCTCCCGGGCGGACAGGGGAGGGAGCAGTACTTC
-	TRBV6-6	TRBD2	TRBJ2-1	CASSVTSVAEQFF	TGTGCCAGCAGTGTGACTAGCGTGGCTGAGCAGTTCTTC
-	TRBV5-1	-	TRBJ1-1	CASSLDTPSTEAFF	TGCGCCAGCAGCCTCGACACCCCTAGCACTGAAGCTTTCTTT
-	TRBV7-2	-	TRBJ1-2	CASSIWAGRSFGYTF	TGTGCCAGCAGCATCTGGGCAGGGCGGTCTTTTGGCTACACCTTC
once	TRBV12-3/TRBV12-4	-	TRBJ1-2	CASSLNRQGGYTF	TGTGCCAGCAGCTTAAACCGGCAGGGCGGCTACACCTTC
once	TRBV29-1	-	TRBJ1-1	CSAPPKPGAEAFF	TGCAGCGCCCCACCCAAGCCCGGAGCCGAAGCTTTCTTT
-	TRBV12-3/TRBV12-4	-	TRBJ2-2	CASSLGPTGELFF	TGTGCCAGCAGCCTAGGCCCCACCGGGGAGCTGTTTTTT
-	TRBV5-4	TRBD1	TRBJ1-1	CASRAGGAGTEAFF	TGTGCCAGCAGAGCAGGGGGCGCCGGGACTGAAGCTTTCTTT
-	TRBV19	TRBD1	TRBJ2-7	CASSRDSTYEQYF	TGTGCCAGTAGCCGGGACAGTACCTACGAGCAGTACTTC
-	TRBV11-2	-	TRBJ1-5	CASSLQGVGRNQPQHF	TGTGCCAGCAGCTTACAGGGAGTAGGACGCAATCAGCCCCAGCATTTT
medium-sized	TRBV24-1	TRBD2	TRBJ2-2	CATSPGRETGELFF	TGTGCCACCAGTCCAGGGCGGGAGACGGGGGAGCTGTTTTTT
-	TRBV18	TRBD1	TRBJ1-3	CASSPPPGQGSGNTIYF	TGTGCCAGCTCACCACCCCCGGGACAGGGCTCTGGAAACACCATATATTTT
-	TRBV19	TRBD2	TRBJ2-7	CASGSGSPLYEQYF	TGTGCCAGTGGTAGCGGGAGTCCCCTCTACGAGCAGTACTTC
once	TRBV5-1	-	TRBJ2-7	CASSLGTYEQYF	TGCGCCAGCAGCCTGGGAACCTACGAGCAGTACTTC
-	TRBV2	-	TRBJ1-1	CASRDSHTEAFF	TGTGCCAGCAGGGACAGCCACACTGAAGCTTTCTTT
-	TRBV6-5	-	TRBJ2-3	CASSSLWGSSTDTQYF	TGTGCCAGCAGTTCCCTATGGGGGAGCAGCACAGATACGCAGTATTTT
-	TRBV10-2	TRBD2	TRBJ2-3	CASSGLAGVGDTQYF	TGCGCCAGCAGTGGACTAGCGGGAGTGGGAGATACGCAGTATTTT
few	TRBV29-1	-	TRBJ1-4	CSVGQRANEKLFF	TGCAGCGTAGGACAGAGGGCTAATGAAAAACTGTTTTTT
-	TRBV27	TRBD2	TRBJ2-7	CASLRLTSGTYEQYF	TGTGCCAGCCTACGGCTAACTAGCGGCACCTACGAGCAGTACTTC
-	TRBV6-1	-	TRBJ1-1	CASSEIPGTHTEAFF	TGTGCCAGCAGTGAAATTCCGGGAACGCACACTGAAGCTTTCTTT
-	TRBV28	TRBD2	TRBJ2-5	CASSSSGRGETQYF	TGTGCCAGCAGTTCTAGCGGTAGGGGAGAGACCCAGTACTTC
few	TRBV2	TRBD1	TRBJ2-7	CASSVEGGYYEQYF	TGTGCCAGCAGTGTTGAAGGGGGCTACTACGAGCAGTACTTC
once	TRBV9	-	TRBJ1-6	CASSVAAGLNSPLHF	TGTGCCAGCAGCGTCGCAGCGGGCCTCAATTCACCCCTCCACTTT
-	TRBV24-1	-	TRBJ1-5	CATSILGPCSNQPQHF	TGTGCCACCAGTATTCTGGGTCCCTGTAGCAATCAGCCCCAGCATTTT
-	TRBV18	-	TRBJ2-7	CASSGTGLAGAVYEQYF	TGTGCCAGCTCCGGGACAGGATTAGCGGGAGCGGTTTACGAGCAGTACTTC
-	TRBV19	TRBD2	TRBJ2-7	CASTLPGLAVYEQYF	TGTGCCAGTACCCTCCCCGGACTAGCGGTCTACGAGCAGTACTTC
-	TRBV19	TRBD2	TRBJ2-7	CASSMIPLPLAGSRYEQYF	TGTGCCAGTAGTATGATCCCCCTGCCACTAGCGGGGAGTCGATACGAGCAGTACTTC
-	TRBV6-5	-	TRBJ1-1	CAGGLGENTEAFF	TGTGCCGGAGGATTGGGGGAGAACACTGAAGCTTTCTTT
-	TRBV29-1	-	TRBJ1-1	CSVERAAGLNTEAFF	TGCAGCGTTGAAAGAGCGGCAGGATTGAACACTGAAGCTTTCTTT
-	TRBV7-2	TRBD2	TRBJ2-7	CASRLAVSPEQYF	TGTGCCAGCAGGCTAGCGGTGTCACCCGAGCAGTACTTC
-	TRBV9	-	TRBJ1-1	CASSVNAGNTEAFF	TGTGCCAGCAGCGTAAACGCGGGTAACACTGAAGCTTTCTTT
once	TRBV19	-	TRBJ2-5	CASSIDPYSLETQYF	TGTGCCAGTAGTATAGATCCGTACTCCCTAGAGACCCAGTACTTC
-	TRBV6-1	-	TRBJ1-4	CASSETEKLFF	TGTGCCAGCAGTGAAACTGAAAAACTGTTTTTT
-	TRBV28	-	TRBJ1-1	CASSGGSSLMNTEAFF	TGTGCCAGCAGCGGGGGGTCGTCTCTGATGAACACTGAAGCTTTCTTT
-	TRBV5-1	TRBD1	TRBJ1-4	CASSLEGADRLDEKLFF	TGCGCCAGCAGCTTGGAGGGGGCGGACCGACTCGATGAAAAACTGTTTTTT
-	TRBV5-8	-	TRBJ1-5	CASSFAGHSSNQPQHF	TGTGCCAGCAGCTTTGCGGGACATAGTAGCAATCAGCCCCAGCATTTT
-	TRBV11-2	TRBD1	TRBJ1-5	CASSLQGNQPQHF	TGTGCCAGCAGCCTACAGGGGAATCAGCCCCAGCATTTT